The rows below give T cell receptor beta chains drawn from one sample of a study of shared clonotypes between healthy human individuals. Measured with immunoSEQ multiplex PCR; TCRdb has only the in-frame clones, and not every one. The table includes about 2.2 million clones, about 92% detected once. The sample was naive CD8+ T cells from PBMCs. Source of these receptors: a man aged 18 to 35 in good health. Some clones in this sample may be carry-over from other donors' samples. The CDR3 runs from the conserved cysteine through the conserved F or W. Each record gives: D gene, V gene, CDR3 length, J gene, clone size, CDR3 protein, CDR3 DNA. A D gene is named only where the DNA matches it firmly. Not all rows give a size; the values are once, few, many and, for expanded clones, a class.

-,TRBV15,14,TRBJ1-5,few,CATSRDSLKGAQHF,TGTGCCACCAGCAGAGATAGTTTAAAGGGGGCCCAGCATTTT
-,TRBV13,16,TRBJ2-5,-,CASSDPGTGPRETQYF,TGTGCCAGCAGCGACCCCGGGACTGGGCCCCGGGAGACCCAGTACTTC
-,TRBV27,14,TRBJ2-4,-,CASSPTIAKNIQYF,TGTGCCAGCAGTCCCACCATAGCCAAAAACATTCAGTACTTC
-,TRBV4-2,12,TRBJ1-2,-,CASSQDSSGFTF,TGTGCCAGCAGCCAAGATTCGTCAGGTTTTACCTTC
-,TRBV9,15,TRBJ2-1,-,CASNSGLSSYNEQFF,TGTGCCAGCAACAGCGGGCTAAGCTCCTACAATGAGCAGTTCTTC
TRBD1,TRBV9,14,TRBJ2-1,-,CASSPPTGWNEQFF,TGTGCCAGCAGCCCCCCGACAGGGTGGAATGAGCAGTTCTTC
-,TRBV9,14,TRBJ1-1,few,CASSPPGRNTEAFF,TGTGCCAGCAGCCCTCCCGGTAGGAACACTGAAGCTTTCTTT
-,TRBV27,15,TRBJ1-5,-,CASSTTAYSNQPQHF,TGTGCCAGCAGCACAACAGCGTATAGCAATCAGCCCCAGCATTTT
-,TRBV2,15,TRBJ2-1,-,CASSEGLAPPNEQFF,TGTGCCAGCAGTGAAGGGCTAGCTCCACCCAATGAGCAGTTCTTC
-,TRBV5-1,16,TRBJ1-3,-,CASSLGLIRSGNTIYF,TGCGCCAGCAGCTTGGGGCTCATTCGCTCTGGAAACACCATATATTTT
TRBD1,TRBV19,19,TRBJ2-1,-,CASSIGPLRGTGQVNEQFF,TGTGCCAGTAGTATCGGGCCGTTGCGCGGGACAGGGCAAGTTAATGAGCAGTTCTTC
-,TRBV27,18,TRBJ2-2,once,CASSFQTTSLRHTGELFF,TGTGCCAGCAGTTTCCAAACGACTAGTTTGAGACACACCGGGGAGCTGTTTTTT
-,TRBV9,14,TRBJ2-7,-,CASSVGAGVHEQYF,TGTGCCAGCAGCGTCGGGGCAGGGGTCCACGAGCAGTACTTC
-,TRBV28,17,TRBJ2-6,-,CASSPRFLDSGANVLTF,TGTGCCAGCAGTCCGCGGTTCTTGGATTCTGGGGCCAACGTCCTGACTTTC
-,TRBV6-6,14,TRBJ2-1,-,CASSSSRGYNEQFF,TGTGCCAGCAGTTCCTCCCGGGGCTACAATGAGCAGTTCTTC
-,TRBV10-1,13,TRBJ2-7,-,CASSLDGDYEQYF,TGCGCCAGCAGTCTGGACGGAGACTACGAGCAGTACTTC
TRBD2,TRBV7-6,14,TRBJ2-1,-,CASSDPGRRNEQFF,TGTGCCAGCAGCGACCCCGGGAGGCGGAATGAGCAGTTCTTC
-,TRBV30,11,TRBJ2-1,-,CAWGPTSEQFF,TGTGCCTGGGGCCCAACGTCTGAGCAGTTCTTC
-,TRBV6-5,15,TRBJ2-1,once,CASSYGQAAYNEQFF,TGTGCCAGCAGTTACGGGCAGGCAGCCTACAATGAGCAGTTCTTC
TRBD1,TRBV30,16,TRBJ1-1,-,CAWRAQGAVFNTEAFF,TGTGCCTGGAGGGCCCAGGGGGCTGTTTTTAACACTGAAGCTTTCTTT
-,TRBV10-2,11,TRBJ1-1,few,CASGVPTEAFF,TGCGCCAGCGGAGTGCCCACTGAAGCTTTCTTT
TRBD2,TRBV5-1,15,TRBJ2-1,-,CASRSGTSHFEEQFF,TGCGCCAGCAGATCGGGGACTAGCCACTTCGAAGAGCAGTTCTTC
TRBD1,TRBV4-1,14,TRBJ1-2,-,CASSQDRGRYGYTF,TGCGCCAGCAGCCAAGACAGGGGGAGGTATGGCTACACCTTC
-,TRBV6-5,14,TRBJ2-7,-,CASSYGPSGSEQYF,TGTGCCAGCAGTTACGGGCCTTCTGGGTCGGAGCAGTACTTC
-,TRBV21-1,16,TRBJ2-7,-,CASSEGDRVLTYEQYF,TGTGCCAGCAGCGAGGGGGACAGGGTACTTACCTACGAGCAGTACTTC
TRBD2,TRBV11-2,16,TRBJ2-3,-,CASSLIAGVSTDTQYF,TGTGCCAGCAGCCTCATAGCGGGGGTGAGCACAGATACGCAGTATTTT
-,TRBV6-5,15,TRBJ1-1,-,CASSQDTAVNTEAFF,TGTGCCAGCAGCCAAGATACCGCAGTGAACACTGAAGCTTTCTTT
TRBD1,TRBV13,15,TRBJ1-6,-,CASSPWGQGDSPLHF,TGTGCCAGCAGCCCCTGGGGACAGGGTGATTCACCCCTCCACTTT
-,TRBV30,13,TRBJ1-1,few,CAWSITERTEAFF,TGTGCCTGGAGTATCACCGAACGGACTGAAGCTTTCTTT
TRBD2,TRBV18,18,TRBJ2-3,-,CASSPRFGGGTSTDTQYF,TGTGCCAGCTCACCACGTTTCGGCGGGGGTACTAGCACAGATACGCAGTATTTT
-,TRBV2,16,TRBJ1-4,-,CASRPARDGTNEKLFF,TGTGCCAGCAGGCCAGCAAGGGATGGCACTAATGAAAAACTGTTTTTT
TRBD1,TRBV27,15,TRBJ1-2,-,CASSFFQGANYGYTF,TGTGCCAGCAGTTTCTTTCAGGGGGCTAACTATGGCTACACCTTC
-,TRBV7-8,15,TRBJ1-2,-,CASSTRAVQNYGYTF,TGTGCCAGCAGCACCCGAGCGGTGCAGAACTATGGCTACACCTTC
-,TRBV5-1,14,TRBJ2-1,-,CASSLVRLDNEQFF,TGCGCCAGCAGCTTGGTTAGACTTGACAATGAGCAGTTCTTC
-,TRBV2,15,TRBJ1-2,-,CASSELRGLGYGYTF,TGTGCCAGCAGTGAGTTGCGGGGGCTCGGCTATGGCTACACCTTC
TRBD2,TRBV9,15,TRBJ2-1,-,CASTGLAGDNNEQFF,TGTGCCAGCACCGGACTAGCGGGAGATAACAATGAGCAGTTCTTC
-,TRBV21-1,15,TRBJ2-1,-,CASRRLAGGWNEQFF,TGTGCCAGCCGGCGACTAGCGGGAGGGTGGAATGAGCAGTTCTTC
TRBD1,TRBV11-2,14,TRBJ2-7,-,CASSLGGTGYEQYF,TGTGCCAGCAGCCTCGGCGGGACAGGGTACGAGCAGTACTTC
-,TRBV6-7,17,TRBJ1-4,-,CASSYHGVTPANEKLFF,TGTGCCAGCAGTTACCACGGGGTGACCCCTGCCAATGAAAAACTGTTTTTT
-,TRBV6-6,12,TRBJ2-7,-,CASSYSSYEQYF,TGTGCCAGCAGTTACTCCAGCTACGAGCAGTACTTC
TRBD2,TRBV5-1,12,TRBJ2-5,-,CASRGGKETQYF,TGCGCCAGCAGGGGGGGGAAAGAGACCCAGTACTTC
-,TRBV9,14,TRBJ1-5,-,CASSDPQNSQPQHF,TGTGCCAGCAGCGATCCCCAGAACTCCCAGCCCCAGCATTTT
-,TRBV9,12,TRBJ2-1,few,CASSPRGSEQFF,TGTGCCAGCAGCCCTCGCGGTAGTGAGCAGTTCTTC
TRBD2,TRBV6-5,15,TRBJ2-3,-,CASSRGAGGTDTQYF,TGTGCCAGCAGCCGAGGAGCGGGAGGGACAGATACGCAGTATTTT
-,TRBV5-1,16,TRBJ1-4,-,CASTQAVGATNEKLFF,TGCGCCAGCACCCAGGCCGTCGGTGCAACTAATGAAAAACTGTTTTTT
-,TRBV4-3,13,TRBJ2-1,-,CASSQELAYEQFF,TGCGCCAGCAGCCAAGAACTAGCCTATGAGCAGTTCTTC
-,TRBV7-2,15,TRBJ2-7,-,CASSLSTGWAYEQYF,TGTGCCAGCAGCTTATCCACAGGGTGGGCCTACGAGCAGTACTTC
-,TRBV23-1,19,TRBJ2-2,-,CASSQFSFARPIHTGELFF,TGCGCCAGCAGTCAATTCTCGTTTGCGCGACCGATCCACACCGGGGAGCTGTTTTTT
-,TRBV15,13,TRBJ2-3,-,CATSRESADTQYF,TGTGCCACCAGCAGGGAGAGCGCAGATACGCAGTATTTT
-,TRBV4-3,16,TRBJ1-1,-,CASSQDLRGLDTEAFF,TGCGCCAGCAGCCAAGATCTTCGAGGTTTGGATACTGAAGCTTTCTTT
-,TRBV4-3,14,TRBJ1-2,-,CASSQDLQSYGYTF,TGCGCCAGCAGCCAAGATTTGCAGTCATATGGCTACACCTTC
-,TRBV7-9,14,TRBJ2-7,-,CASSFPATLYEQYF,TGTGCCAGCAGCTTCCCAGCCACGCTTTACGAGCAGTACTTC
-,TRBV4-1,16,TRBJ1-5,-,CASSQDSRGGNQPQHF,TGCGCCAGCAGCCAAGATAGCAGGGGTGGCAATCAGCCCCAGCATTTT
TRBD2,TRBV7-8,16,TRBJ2-1,-,CASTRLAGGGENEQFF,TGTGCCAGCACCCGACTAGCGGGAGGAGGAGAAAATGAGCAGTTCTTC